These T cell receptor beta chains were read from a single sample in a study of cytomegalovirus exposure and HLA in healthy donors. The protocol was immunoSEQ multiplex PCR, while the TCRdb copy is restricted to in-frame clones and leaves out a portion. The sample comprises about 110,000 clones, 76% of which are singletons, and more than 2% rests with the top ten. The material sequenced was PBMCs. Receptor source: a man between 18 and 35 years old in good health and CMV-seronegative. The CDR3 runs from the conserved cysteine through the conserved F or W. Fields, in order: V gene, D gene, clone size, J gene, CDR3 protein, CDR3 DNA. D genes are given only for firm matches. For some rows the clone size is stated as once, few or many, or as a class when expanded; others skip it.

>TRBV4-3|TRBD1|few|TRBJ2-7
CASSPTGRPSYEQYF
TGCGCCAGCAGCCCGACAGGGCGTCCTTCCTACGAGCAGTACTTC
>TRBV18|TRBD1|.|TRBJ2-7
CASSPDRIYEQYF
TGTGCCAGCTCACCGGACAGGATATACGAGCAGTACTTC
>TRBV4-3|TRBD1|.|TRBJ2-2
CASSLRTGGGNGELFF
TGCGCCAGCAGCTTACGGACAGGGGGCGGCAACGGGGAGCTGTTTTTT
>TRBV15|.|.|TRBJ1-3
CATSPGVRSGNTIYF
TGTGCCACCAGCCCGGGGGTGCGCTCTGGAAACACCATATATTTT
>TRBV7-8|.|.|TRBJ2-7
CASSLEGSGAYEQYF
TGTGCCAGCAGCTTAGAGGGGTCAGGGGCCTACGAGCAGTACTTC
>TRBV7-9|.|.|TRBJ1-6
CASSLSSGPLALHF
TGTGCCAGCAGCTTAAGTAGCGGCCCTCTGGCCCTCCACTTT
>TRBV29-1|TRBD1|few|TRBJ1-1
CSVGQGGITEAFF
TGCAGCGTTGGACAGGGGGGAATCACTGAAGCTTTCTTT
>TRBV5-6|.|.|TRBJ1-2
CASSLVWGGYGYTF
TGTGCCAGCAGCTTGGTCTGGGGAGGGTATGGCTACACCTTC
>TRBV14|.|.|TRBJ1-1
CASSQVGGYEAFF
TGTGCCAGCAGCCAAGTGGGCGGGTATGAAGCTTTCTTT
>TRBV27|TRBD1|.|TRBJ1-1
CASSSSGTGLVIPEAFF
TGTGCCAGCAGTTCCTCCGGGACAGGCTTAGTAATCCCTGAAGCTTTCTTT
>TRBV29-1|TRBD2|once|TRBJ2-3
CSVVGGGGSTDTQYF
TGCAGCGTTGTCGGTGGCGGGGGTAGCACAGATACGCAGTATTTT
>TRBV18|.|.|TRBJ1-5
CASSPVREGNQPQHF
TGTGCCAGCTCACCAGTTCGGGAGGGCAATCAGCCCCAGCATTTT